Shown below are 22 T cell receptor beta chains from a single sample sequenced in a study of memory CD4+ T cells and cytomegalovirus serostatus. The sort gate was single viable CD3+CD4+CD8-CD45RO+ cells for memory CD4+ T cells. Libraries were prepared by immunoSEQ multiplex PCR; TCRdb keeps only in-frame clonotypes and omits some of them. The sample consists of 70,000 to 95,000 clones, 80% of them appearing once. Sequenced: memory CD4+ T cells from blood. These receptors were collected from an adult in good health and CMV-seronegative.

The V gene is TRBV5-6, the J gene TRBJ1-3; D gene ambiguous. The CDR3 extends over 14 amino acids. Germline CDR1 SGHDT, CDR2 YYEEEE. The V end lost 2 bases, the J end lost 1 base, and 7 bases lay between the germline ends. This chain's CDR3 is CASSFWESGNTIYF. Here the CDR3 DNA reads TGTGCCAGCAGCTTCTGGGAATCTGGAAACACCATATATTTT. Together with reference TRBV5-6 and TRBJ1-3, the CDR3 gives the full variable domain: DAGVTQSPTHLIKTRGQQVTLRCSPKSGHDTVSWYQQALGQGPQFIFQYYEEEERQRGNFPDRFSGHQFPNYSSELNVNALLLGDSALYLCASSFWESGNTIYFGEGSWLTVV.

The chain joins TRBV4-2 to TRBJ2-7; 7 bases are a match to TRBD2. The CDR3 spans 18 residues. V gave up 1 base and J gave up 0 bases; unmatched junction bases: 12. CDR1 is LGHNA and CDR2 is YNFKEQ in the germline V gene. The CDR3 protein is CASSQAGPGGGSSYEQYF. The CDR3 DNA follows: TGTGCCAGCAGCCAAGCGGGCCCTGGGGGGGGGAGCTCCTACGAGCAGTACTTC.

CDR3 amino acids: CASSFPRQGYNTEAFF. DNA of the CDR3: TGCGCCAGCAGCTTCCCTCGACAGGGGTACAACACTGAAGCTTTCTTT. The chain has TRBV5-1 and TRBJ1-1; 8 bases agree with TRBD1. CDR1 is SGHRS and CDR2 is YFSETQ in the germline V gene. This CDR3 has 16 amino acids. Trimming removed 2 bases from V and 2 bases from J; junction bases left unmatched: 8.

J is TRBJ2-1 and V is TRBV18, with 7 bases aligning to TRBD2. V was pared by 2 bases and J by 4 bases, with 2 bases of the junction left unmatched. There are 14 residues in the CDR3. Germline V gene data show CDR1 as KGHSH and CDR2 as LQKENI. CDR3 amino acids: CASSPGGGYNEQFF. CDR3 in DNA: TGTGCCAGCTCACCAGGGGGGGGATACAATGAGCAGTTCTTC. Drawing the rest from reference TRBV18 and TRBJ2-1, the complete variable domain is NAGVMQNPRHLVRRRGQEARLRCSPMKGHSHVYWYRQLPEEGLKFMVYLQKENIIDESGMPKERFSAEFPKEGPSILRIQQVVRGDSAAYFCASSPGGGYNEQFFGPGTRLTVL.

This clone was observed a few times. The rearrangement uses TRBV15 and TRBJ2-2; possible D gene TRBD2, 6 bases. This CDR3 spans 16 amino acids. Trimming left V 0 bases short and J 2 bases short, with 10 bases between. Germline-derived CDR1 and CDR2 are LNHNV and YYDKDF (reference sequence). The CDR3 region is CATSRDRGLNTGELFF. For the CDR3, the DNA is TGTGCCACCAGCAGAGATAGGGGACTCAACACCGGGGAGCTGTTTTTT.

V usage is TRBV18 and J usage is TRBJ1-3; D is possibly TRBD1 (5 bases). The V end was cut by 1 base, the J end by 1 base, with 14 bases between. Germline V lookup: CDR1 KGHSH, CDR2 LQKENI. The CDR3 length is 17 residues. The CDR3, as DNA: TGTGCCAGCTCACCACTCGAAGGGGCAGGATCTGGAAACACCATATATTTT. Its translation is CASSPLEGAGSGNTIYF.

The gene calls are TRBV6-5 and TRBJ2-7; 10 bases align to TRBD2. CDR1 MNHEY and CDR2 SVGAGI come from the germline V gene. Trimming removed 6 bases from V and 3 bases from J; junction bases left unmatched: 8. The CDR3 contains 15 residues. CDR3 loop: CASSRERGGFYEQYF. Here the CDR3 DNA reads TGTGCCAGCAGCCGCGAGCGGGGGGGTTTCTACGAGCAGTACTTC.

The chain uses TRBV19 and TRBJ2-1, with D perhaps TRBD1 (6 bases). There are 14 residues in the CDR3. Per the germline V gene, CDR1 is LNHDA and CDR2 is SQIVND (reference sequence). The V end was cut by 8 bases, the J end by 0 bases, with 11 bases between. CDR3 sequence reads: CASSGVRSYNEQFF. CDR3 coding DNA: TGTGCCAGTTCAGGGGTTCGCTCCTACAATGAGCAGTTCTTC.

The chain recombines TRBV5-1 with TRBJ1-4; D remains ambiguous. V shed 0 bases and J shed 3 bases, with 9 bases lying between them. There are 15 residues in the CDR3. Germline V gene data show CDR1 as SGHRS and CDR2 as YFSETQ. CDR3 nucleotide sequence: TGCGCCAGCAGCTTGGTCGGGAACCCTAATGAAAAACTGTTTTTT. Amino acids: CASSLVGNPNEKLFF.

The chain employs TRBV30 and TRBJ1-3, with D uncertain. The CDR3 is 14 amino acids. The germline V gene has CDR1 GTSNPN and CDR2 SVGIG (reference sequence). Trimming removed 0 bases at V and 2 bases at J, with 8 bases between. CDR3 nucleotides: TGTGCCTGGAGTGTAACGGTGGCTGGAAACACCATATATTTT. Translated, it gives CAWSVTVAGNTIYF. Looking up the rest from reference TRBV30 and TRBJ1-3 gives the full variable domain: SQTIHQWPATLVQPVGSPLSLECTVEGTSNPNLYWYRQAAGRGLQLLFYSVGIGQISSEVPQNLSASRPQDRQFILSSKKLLLSDSGFYLCAWSVTVAGNTIYFGEGSWLTVV.

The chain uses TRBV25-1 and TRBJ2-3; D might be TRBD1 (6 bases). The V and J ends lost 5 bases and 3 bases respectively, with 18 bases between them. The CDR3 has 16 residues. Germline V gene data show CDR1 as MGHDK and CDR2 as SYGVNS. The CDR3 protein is CASSPPGTRSTDTQYF. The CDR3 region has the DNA TGTGCCAGCAGTCCACCCGGGACACGGTCAACAGATACGCAGTATTTT.

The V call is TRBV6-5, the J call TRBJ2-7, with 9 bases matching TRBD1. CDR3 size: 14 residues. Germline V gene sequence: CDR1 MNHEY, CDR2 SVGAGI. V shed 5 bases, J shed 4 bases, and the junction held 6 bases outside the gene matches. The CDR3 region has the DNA TGTGCCAGCAGTGCCGGGACAGGGCGGTACGAGCAGTACTTC. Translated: CASSAGTGRYEQYF.

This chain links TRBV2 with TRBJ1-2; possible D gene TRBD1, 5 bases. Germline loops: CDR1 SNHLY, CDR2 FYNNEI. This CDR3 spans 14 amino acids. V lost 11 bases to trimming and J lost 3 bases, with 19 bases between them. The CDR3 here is CASHGGRGYYGYTF. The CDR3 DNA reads TGTGCCTCCCACGGGGGGAGAGGTTACTATGGCTACACCTTC.

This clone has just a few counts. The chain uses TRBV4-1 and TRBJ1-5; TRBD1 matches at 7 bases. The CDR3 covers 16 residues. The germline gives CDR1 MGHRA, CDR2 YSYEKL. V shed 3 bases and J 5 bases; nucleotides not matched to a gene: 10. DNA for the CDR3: TGCGCCAGCAGCCACCGACCGACAGGGTTGGATCAGCCCCAGCATTTT. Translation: CASSHRPTGLDQPQHF.

CDR3 DNA sequence: TGTGCCAGCAGCTTAGATCAGGCGGGGACGGGTTCACCCCTCCACTTT. This encodes CASSLDQAGTGSPLHF. This sequence joins TRBV11-2 and TRBJ1-6; D perhaps matches TRBD1 (5 bases). V shed 0 bases and J shed 9 bases, with 15 bases lying between them. Germline V gene lookup returns CDR1 SGHAT and CDR2 FQNNGV. There are 16 residues in the CDR3.

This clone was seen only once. The chain's CDR3 is CASSAKTGVGGTQYF. Written as DNA, the CDR3 is TGTGCCAGCAGCGCCAAGACAGGGGTAGGGGGGACCCAGTACTTC. The chain is built from TRBV5-6 and TRBJ2-5; TRBD1 agrees at 8 bases. Germline CDR1 and CDR2: SGHDT and YYEEEE. Unmatched junction bases numbered 12, after V lost 4 bases and J lost 7 bases. There are 15 residues in the CDR3.

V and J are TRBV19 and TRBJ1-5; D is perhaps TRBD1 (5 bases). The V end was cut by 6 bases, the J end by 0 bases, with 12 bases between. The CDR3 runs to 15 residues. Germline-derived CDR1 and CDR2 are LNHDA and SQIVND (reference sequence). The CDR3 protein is CASSLGGLSNQPQHF. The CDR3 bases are TGTGCCAGTAGCCTCGGGGGACTTAGCAATCAGCCCCAGCATTTT.

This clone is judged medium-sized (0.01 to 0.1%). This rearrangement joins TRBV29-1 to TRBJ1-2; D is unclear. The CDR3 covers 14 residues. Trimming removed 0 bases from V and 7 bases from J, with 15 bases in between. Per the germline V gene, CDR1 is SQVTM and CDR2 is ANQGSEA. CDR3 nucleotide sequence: TGCAGCGTTGAAGATCCCGCAGGCTGGGGTGGCTACACCTTC. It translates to CSVEDPAGWGGYTF.

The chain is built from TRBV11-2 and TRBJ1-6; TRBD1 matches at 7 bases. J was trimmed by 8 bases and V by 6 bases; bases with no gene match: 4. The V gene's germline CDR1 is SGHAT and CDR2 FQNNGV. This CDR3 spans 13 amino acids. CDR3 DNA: TGTGCCAGCAGGGGACAGACCTATTCACCCCTCCACTTT. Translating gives CASRGQTYSPLHF.

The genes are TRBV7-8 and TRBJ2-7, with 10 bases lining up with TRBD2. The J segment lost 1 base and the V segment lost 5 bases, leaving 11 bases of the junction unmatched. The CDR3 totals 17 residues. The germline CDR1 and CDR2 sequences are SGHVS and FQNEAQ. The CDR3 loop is CASSRTTGLAESYEQYF. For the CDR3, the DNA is TGTGCCAGCAGCCGTACCACCGGACTAGCGGAATCCTACGAGCAGTACTTC.

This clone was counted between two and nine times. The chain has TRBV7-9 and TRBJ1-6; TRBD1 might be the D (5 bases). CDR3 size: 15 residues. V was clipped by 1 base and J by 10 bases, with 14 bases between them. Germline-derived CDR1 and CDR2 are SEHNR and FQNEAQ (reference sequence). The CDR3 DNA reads TGTGCCAGCAGCTTAGAGGGGCCTATACAATCACCCCTCCACTTT. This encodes CASSLEGPIQSPLHF. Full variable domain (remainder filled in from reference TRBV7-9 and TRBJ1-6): DTGVSQNPRHKITKRGQNVTFRCDPISEHNRLYWYRQTLGQGPEFLTYFQNEAQLEKSRLLSDRFSAERPKGSFSTLEIQRTEQGDSAMYLCASSLEGPIQSPLHFGNGTRLTVT.

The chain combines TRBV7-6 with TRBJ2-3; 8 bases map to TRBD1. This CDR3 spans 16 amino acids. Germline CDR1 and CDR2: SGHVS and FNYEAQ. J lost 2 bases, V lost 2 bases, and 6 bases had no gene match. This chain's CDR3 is CASSLSTGAITDTQYF. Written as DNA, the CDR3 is TGTGCCAGCAGCTTATCGACAGGGGCCATCACAGATACGCAGTATTTT. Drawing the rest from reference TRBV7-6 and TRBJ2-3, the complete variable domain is GAGVSQSPRYKVTKRGQDVALRCDPISGHVSLYWYRQALGQGPEFLTYFNYEAQQDKSGLPNDRFSAERPEGSISTLTIQRTEQRDSAMYRCASSLSTGAITDTQYFGPGTRLTVL.